This TCR beta chain emerged from a study of immune heterogeneity within non-small cell lung tumors. TCR beta CDR3 amplification used multiplex PCR with 32 V and 13 J primers. MiXCR was run by TCRdb on the multiplex PCR reads, yielding one entry per CDR3 protein. The sample lists some 30,000 distinct CDR3 sequences, under 35% occurring once. This clonotype was seen only a few times. As template, the study used bulk tumor genomic DNA at roughly 550 ng per sample. Every primary tumor yielded several biopsies, spaced far apart, that were taken during surgery. Enrolled individuals presented with untreated, newly diagnosed non-small cell lung cancer and received curative surgery. Individuals who provided samples were patients with newly diagnosed non-small cell lung cancer who were having surgery with curative intent. The V end was cut by 7 bases, the J end by 6 bases, with 16 bases between. This CDR3 is 14 amino acids long. Per the germline V gene, CDR1 is LNHDA and CDR2 is SQIVND (reference sequence).

This clonotype was obtained from a man between 35 and 55 years old with non-small cell lung cancer. This chain links TRBV19 with TRBJ2-1; weak D call: TRBD1 (6 bases). Sequencing used lung tumor tissue. CDR3 in amino acids: CASIQPGDTNEQFF. The CDR3 coding sequence is TGTGCCAGTATTCAACCCGGGGACACCAATGAGCAGTTCTTC.